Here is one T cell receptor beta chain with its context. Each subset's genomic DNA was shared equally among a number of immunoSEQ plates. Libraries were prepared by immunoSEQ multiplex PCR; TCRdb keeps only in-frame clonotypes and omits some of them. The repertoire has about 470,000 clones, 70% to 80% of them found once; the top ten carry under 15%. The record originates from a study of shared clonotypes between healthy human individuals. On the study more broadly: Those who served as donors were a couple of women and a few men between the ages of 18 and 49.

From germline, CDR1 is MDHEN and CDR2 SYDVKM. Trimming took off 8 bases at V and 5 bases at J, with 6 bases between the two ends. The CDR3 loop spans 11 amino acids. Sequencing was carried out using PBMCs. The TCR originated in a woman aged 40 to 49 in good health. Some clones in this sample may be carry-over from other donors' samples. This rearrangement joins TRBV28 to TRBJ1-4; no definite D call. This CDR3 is CASQNNEKLFF. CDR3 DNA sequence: TGTGCCAGCCAAAACAATGAAAAACTGTTTTTT.